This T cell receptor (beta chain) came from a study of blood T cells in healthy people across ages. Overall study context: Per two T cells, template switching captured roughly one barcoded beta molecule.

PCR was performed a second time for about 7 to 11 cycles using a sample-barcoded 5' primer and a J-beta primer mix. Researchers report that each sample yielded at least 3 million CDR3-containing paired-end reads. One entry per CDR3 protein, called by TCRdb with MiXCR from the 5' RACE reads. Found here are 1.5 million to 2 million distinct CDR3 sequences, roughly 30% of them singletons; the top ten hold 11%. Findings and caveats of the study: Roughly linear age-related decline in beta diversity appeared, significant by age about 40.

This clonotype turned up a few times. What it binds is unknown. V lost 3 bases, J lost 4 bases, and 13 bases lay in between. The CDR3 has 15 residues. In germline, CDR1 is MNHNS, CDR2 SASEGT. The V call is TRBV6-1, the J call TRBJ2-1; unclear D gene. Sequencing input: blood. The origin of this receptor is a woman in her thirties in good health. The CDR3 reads CASSELRAPYNEQFF. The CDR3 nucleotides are TGTGCCAGCAGTGAGCTCCGGGCCCCGTACAATGAGCAGTTCTTC.